These T cell receptor beta chains were read from a single sample in a study of T-cell reconstitution after alpha-beta-depleted transplantation in children. From the PCR reads, TCRdb called clonotypes with MiXCR, one entry per CDR3 protein. The repertoire holds 200,000 to 250,000 distinct CDR3 sequences, with more than 10% as singletons. The sequencing used PBMCs from the stem cell graft donor, collected from the stem cell graft. Receptors were obtained from a human donor who donated a stem cell graft to a child with acute lymphoblastic leukemia. CDR3s leave out the opening cysteine and the closing phenylalanine or tryptophan. Fields, in order: D gene, J gene, V gene, CDR3 protein. D genes are given only for firm matches.

D: NA
J: TRBJ2-3
V: TRBV4-3
CDR3: ASSQDTLSRSSTDTQY

D: TRBD1
J: TRBJ2-5
V: TRBV12-3/TRBV12-4
CDR3: ASSLRDRGIGTQY

D: NA
J: TRBJ1-2
V: TRBV12-3/TRBV12-4
CDR3: ASSPGTTYGYT

D: NA
J: TRBJ1-2
V: TRBV12-3/TRBV12-4
CDR3: ASSLRADGYT

D: NA
J: TRBJ2-7
V: TRBV5-6
CDR3: ASSDEGGLAYEQY

D: NA
J: TRBJ1-6
V: TRBV12-3/TRBV12-4
CDR3: ASSFILQVTYNSPLH

D: TRBD2
J: TRBJ2-5
V: TRBV20-1
CDR3: SAGKREGGETQY

D: TRBD1
J: TRBJ1-1
V: TRBV7-3
CDR3: ASSSPRTGPMNTEAF

D: TRBD2
J: TRBJ2-2
V: TRBV6-5
CDR3: ASSYSLAGGNTGELF

D: NA
J: TRBJ2-3
V: TRBV4-3
CDR3: ASSQIPLGYDTQY

D: NA
J: TRBJ2-7
V: TRBV7-9
CDR3: ASSGSYSYEQY

D: NA
J: TRBJ1-5
V: TRBV20-1
CDR3: SARVTDQPQH

D: NA
J: TRBJ1-1
V: TRBV29-1
CDR3: SVGWGARTEAF

D: TRBD1
J: TRBJ1-4
V: TRBV27
CDR3: ASSSDIQGAGEKLF

D: NA
J: TRBJ2-1
V: TRBV24-1
CDR3: ATSDTLGWAQF

D: NA
J: TRBJ2-1
V: TRBV6-2/TRBV6-3
CDR3: GSTLYNSYNEQF

D: NA
J: TRBJ1-1
V: TRBV15
CDR3: ATSREWGQGNTEAF

D: NA
J: TRBJ1-5
V: TRBV12-3/TRBV12-4
CDR3: ASTPGGRNQPQH

D: NA
J: TRBJ2-7
V: TRBV6-2/TRBV6-3
CDR3: ASSSKPGPAIYEQY

D: NA
J: TRBJ1-1
V: TRBV2
CDR3: ASSSVENTEAF